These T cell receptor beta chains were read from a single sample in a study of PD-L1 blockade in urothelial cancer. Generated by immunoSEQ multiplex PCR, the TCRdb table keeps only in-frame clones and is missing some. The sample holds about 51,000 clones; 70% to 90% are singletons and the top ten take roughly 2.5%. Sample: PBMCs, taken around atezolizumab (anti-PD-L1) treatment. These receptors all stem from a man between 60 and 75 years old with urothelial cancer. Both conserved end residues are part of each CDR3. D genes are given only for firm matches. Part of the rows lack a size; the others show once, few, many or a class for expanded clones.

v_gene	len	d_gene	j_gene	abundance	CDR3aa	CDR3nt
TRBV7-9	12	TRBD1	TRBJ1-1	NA	CASSSLQGGAFF	TGTGCCAGCAGCTCCCTACAGGGGGGAGCTTTCTTT
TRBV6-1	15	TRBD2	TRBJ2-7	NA	CASSEGEGLPYEQYF	TGTGCCAGCAGTGAAGGGGAGGGCCTACCCTACGAGCAGTACTTC
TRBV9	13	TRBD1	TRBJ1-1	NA	CASTGQGNTEAFF	TGTGCCAGCACGGGACAGGGGAACACTGAAGCTTTCTTT
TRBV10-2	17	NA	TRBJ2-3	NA	CASSESNLAGVTDTQYF	TGCGCCAGCAGTGAGTCCAATCTAGCCGGGGTGACAGATACGCAGTATTTT
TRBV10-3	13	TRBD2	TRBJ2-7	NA	CAIRLAGGYEQYF	TGTGCCATCAGGCTAGCGGGGGGCTACGAGCAGTACTTC
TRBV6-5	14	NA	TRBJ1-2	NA	CASSYRDTYYGYTF	TGTGCCAGCAGTTACCGCGACACTTACTATGGCTACACCTTC
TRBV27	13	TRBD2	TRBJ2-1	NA	CASSITSGNEQFF	TGTGCCAGCAGTATTACTAGCGGGAATGAGCAGTTCTTC
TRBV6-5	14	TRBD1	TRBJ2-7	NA	CASRHYKTGVEQYF	TGTGCCAGCAGACACTATAAGACAGGGGTCGAGCAGTACTTC
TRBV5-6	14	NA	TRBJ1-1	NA	CASSLGGVNTEAFF	TGTGCCAGCAGCTTGGGGGGCGTGAACACTGAAGCTTTCTTT
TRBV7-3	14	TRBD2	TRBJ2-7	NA	CASSVAGGRYEQYF	TGTGCCAGCAGCGTAGCGGGGGGGCGGTACGAGCAGTACTTC
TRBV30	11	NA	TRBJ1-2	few	CAWTLNYGYTF	TGTGCCTGGACCCTGAACTATGGCTACACCTTC
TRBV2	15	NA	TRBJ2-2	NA	CASAESGSLTGELFF	TGTGCCAGCGCAGAATCAGGGTCCCTCACCGGGGAGCTGTTTTTT
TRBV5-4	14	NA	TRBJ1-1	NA	CASRLRGRATEAFF	TGTGCCAGCAGGTTAAGGGGGAGGGCCACTGAAGCTTTCTTT
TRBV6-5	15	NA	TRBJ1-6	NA	CASSYSRQSSSPLHF	TGTGCCAGCAGTTACTCGAGACAGTCTAGTTCACCCCTCCACTTT
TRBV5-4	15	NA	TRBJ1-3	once	CASSPGIYSGNTIYF	TGTGCCAGCAGCCCGGGAATCTATTCTGGAAACACCATATATTTT
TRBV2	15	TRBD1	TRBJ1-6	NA	CASSLTGNNNSPLHF	TGTGCCAGCAGCTTGACAGGGAATAATAATTCACCCCTCCACTTT
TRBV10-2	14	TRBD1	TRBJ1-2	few	CASSESGTDAGYTF	TGCGCCAGCAGTGAGTCTGGGACAGACGCTGGCTACACCTTC
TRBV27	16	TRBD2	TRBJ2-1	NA	CASSDRLPGGIDEQFF	TGTGCCAGCAGTGACCGCCTCCCGGGAGGCATCGATGAGCAGTTCTTC
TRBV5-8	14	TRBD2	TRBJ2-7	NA	CASSFGGGAGEQYF	TGTGCCAGCAGCTTTGGGGGGGGAGCGGGCGAGCAGTACTTC
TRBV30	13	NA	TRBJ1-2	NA	CAWYLDRKYGYTF	TGTGCCTGGTATCTGGACAGAAAGTATGGCTACACCTTC
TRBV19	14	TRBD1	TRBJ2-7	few	CASTPDRASYEQYF	TGTGCCAGTACCCCCGACAGGGCCTCCTACGAGCAGTACTTC
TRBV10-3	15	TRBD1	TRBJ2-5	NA	CAISRGTGRQETQYF	TGTGCCATCAGTCGAGGGACAGGCCGTCAAGAGACCCAGTACTTC
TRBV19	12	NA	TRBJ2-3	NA	CASRQSGDTQYF	TGTGCCAGTAGACAAAGTGGAGATACGCAGTATTTT
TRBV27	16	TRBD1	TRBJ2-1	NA	CASSPYRQGWGNEQFF	TGTGCCAGCAGTCCGTATAGACAGGGTTGGGGCAATGAGCAGTTCTTC
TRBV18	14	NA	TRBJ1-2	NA	CASSRETENYGYTF	TGTGCCAGCTCACGAGAGACGGAGAACTATGGCTACACCTTC
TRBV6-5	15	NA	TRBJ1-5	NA	CASNPGGTSNQPQHF	TGTGCCAGCAACCCGGGGGGGACGAGCAATCAGCCCCAGCATTTT
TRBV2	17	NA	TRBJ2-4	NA	CASSASGAEVAKNIQYF	TGTGCCAGCAGTGCTAGTGGGGCAGAAGTAGCCAAAAACATTCAGTACTTC
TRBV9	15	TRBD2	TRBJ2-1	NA	CASSEREGEGNEQFF	TGTGCCAGCAGCGAGCGGGAGGGCGAGGGGAATGAGCAGTTCTTC
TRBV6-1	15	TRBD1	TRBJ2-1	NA	CASSPGTGLNNEQFF	TGTGCCAGCAGCCCCGGGACAGGGTTGAACAATGAGCAGTTCTTC
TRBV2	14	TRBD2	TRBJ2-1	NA	CAGGERGISHEQFF	TGTGCCGGGGGGGAGCGGGGGATTTCTCATGAGCAGTTCTTC
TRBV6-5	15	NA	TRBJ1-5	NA	CASSYSYKTNQPQHF	TGTGCCAGCAGTTACTCCTACAAGACTAATCAGCCCCAGCATTTT
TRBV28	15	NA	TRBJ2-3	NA	CASSLGSPSTDTQYF	TGTGCCAGCAGCCTCGGTTCCCCTAGCACAGATACGCAGTATTTT
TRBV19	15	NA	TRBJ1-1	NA	CASSIVPGRGTEAFF	TGTGCCAGTAGTATAGTACCGGGGAGGGGCACTGAAGCTTTCTTT
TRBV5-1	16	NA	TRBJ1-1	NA	CASSLVRGGSNTEAFF	TGCGCCAGCAGCTTGGTACGGGGTGGGTCGAACACTGAAGCTTTCTTT
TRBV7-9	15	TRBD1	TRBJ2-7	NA	CASSSGTGPSYEQYF	TGTGCCAGCAGCTCAGGGACAGGGCCCTCCTACGAGCAGTACTTC
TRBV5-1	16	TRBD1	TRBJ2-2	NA	CASSPGGQGNTGELFF	TGCGCCAGCAGCCCCGGGGGACAGGGAAACACCGGGGAGCTGTTTTTT
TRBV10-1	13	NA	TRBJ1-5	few	CASSEAIQGPQHF	TGCGCCAGCAGTGAGGCGATACAGGGGCCCCAGCATTTT
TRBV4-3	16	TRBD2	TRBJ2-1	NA	CASSREAGTVYNEQFF	TGCGCCAGCAGCAGGGAAGCGGGAACAGTTTACAATGAGCAGTTCTTC
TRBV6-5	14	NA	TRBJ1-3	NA	CASSSLTDGNTIYF	TGTGCCAGCAGTTCTTTGACAGATGGAAACACCATATATTTT
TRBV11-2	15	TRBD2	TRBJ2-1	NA	CASSKLAGGWYEQFF	TGTGCCAGCAGCAAGTTAGCGGGGGGATGGTATGAGCAGTTCTTC
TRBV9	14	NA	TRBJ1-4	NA	CASSVSWRNEKLFF	TGTGCCAGCAGCGTATCTTGGAGAAATGAAAAACTGTTTTTT
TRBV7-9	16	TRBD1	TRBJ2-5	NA	CASSVRGSGGPETQYF	TGTGCCAGCAGCGTAAGGGGGTCAGGGGGCCCGGAGACCCAGTACTTC
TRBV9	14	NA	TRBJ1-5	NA	CASSVRADHGAQHF	TGTGCCAGCAGCGTCCGGGCCGACCACGGGGCCCAGCATTTT
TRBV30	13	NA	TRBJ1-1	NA	CASTGHTDTEAFF	TGTGCCTCGACAGGACATACGGACACTGAAGCTTTCTTT
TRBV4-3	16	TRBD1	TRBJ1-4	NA	CASSQEYRGTNEKLFF	TGCGCCAGCAGCCAGGAATACAGGGGAACTAATGAAAAACTGTTTTTT